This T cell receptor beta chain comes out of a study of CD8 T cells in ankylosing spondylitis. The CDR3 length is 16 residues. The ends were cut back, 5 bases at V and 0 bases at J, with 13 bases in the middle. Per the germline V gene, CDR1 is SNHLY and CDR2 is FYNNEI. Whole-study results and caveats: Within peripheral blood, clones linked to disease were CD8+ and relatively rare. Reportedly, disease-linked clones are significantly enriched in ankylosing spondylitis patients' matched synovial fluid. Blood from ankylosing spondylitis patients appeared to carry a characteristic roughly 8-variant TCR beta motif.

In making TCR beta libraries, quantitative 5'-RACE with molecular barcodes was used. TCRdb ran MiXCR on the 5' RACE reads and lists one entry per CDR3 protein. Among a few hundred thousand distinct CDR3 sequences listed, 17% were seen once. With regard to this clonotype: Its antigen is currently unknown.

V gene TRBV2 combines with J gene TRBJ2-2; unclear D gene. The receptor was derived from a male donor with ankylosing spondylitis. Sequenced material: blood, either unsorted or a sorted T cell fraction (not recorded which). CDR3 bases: TGTGCCAGCAGTCGAGGAGTAGAGACGAACACCGGGGAGCTGTTTTTT. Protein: CASSRGVETNTGELFF.